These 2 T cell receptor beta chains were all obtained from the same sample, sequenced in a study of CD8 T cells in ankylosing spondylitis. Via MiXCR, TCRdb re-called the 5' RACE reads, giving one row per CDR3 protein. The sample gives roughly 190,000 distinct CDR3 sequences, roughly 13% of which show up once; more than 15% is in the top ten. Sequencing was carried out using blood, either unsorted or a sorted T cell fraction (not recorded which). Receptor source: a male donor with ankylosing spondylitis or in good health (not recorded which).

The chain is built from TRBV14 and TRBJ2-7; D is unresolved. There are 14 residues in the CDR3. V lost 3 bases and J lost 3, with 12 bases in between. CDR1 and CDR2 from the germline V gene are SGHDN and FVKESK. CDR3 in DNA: TGTGCCAGCAGCCACGTACGTAGGCTCTACGAGCAGTACTTC. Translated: CASSHVRRLYEQYF.

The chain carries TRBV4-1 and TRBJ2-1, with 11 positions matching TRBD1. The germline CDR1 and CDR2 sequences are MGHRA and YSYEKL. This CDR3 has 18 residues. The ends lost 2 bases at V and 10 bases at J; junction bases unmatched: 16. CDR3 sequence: CASSQRGQGGFIGVEQFF. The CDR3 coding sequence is TGCGCCAGCAGCCAAAGGGGACAGGGGGGGTTCATAGGTGTCGAGCAGTTCTTC.